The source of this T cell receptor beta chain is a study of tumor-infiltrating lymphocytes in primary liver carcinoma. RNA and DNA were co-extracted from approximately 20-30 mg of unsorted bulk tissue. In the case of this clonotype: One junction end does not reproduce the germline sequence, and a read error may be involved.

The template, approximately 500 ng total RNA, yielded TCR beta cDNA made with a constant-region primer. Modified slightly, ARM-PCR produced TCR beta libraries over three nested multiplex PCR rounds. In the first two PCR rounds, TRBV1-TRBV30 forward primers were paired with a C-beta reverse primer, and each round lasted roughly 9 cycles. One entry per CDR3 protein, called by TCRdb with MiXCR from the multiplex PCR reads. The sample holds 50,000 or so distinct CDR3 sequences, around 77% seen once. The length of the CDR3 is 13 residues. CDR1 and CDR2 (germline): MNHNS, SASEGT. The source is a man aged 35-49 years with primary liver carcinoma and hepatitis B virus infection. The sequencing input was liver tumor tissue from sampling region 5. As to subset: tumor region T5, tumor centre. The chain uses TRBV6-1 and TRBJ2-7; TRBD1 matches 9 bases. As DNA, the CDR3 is TGTTCCAGCAGTGACGGGGACAGGGCCCAGCAGTACTTC. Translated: CSSSDGDRAQQYF.